This paragraph reports one T cell receptor (beta chain). TCRdb reprocessed the 5' RACE reads via MiXCR and lists one record per CDR3 protein. The sample yields roughly 500,000 distinct CDR3 sequences, about 20% seen once. V was trimmed by 0 bases and J by 0 bases, leaving 6 bases between them. The length of the CDR3 is 14 residues. Germline V gene lookup returns CDR1 DFQATT and CDR2 SNEGSKA (reference sequence). This sample was taken from a study of identical twins. In addition, the sample was reused for a study of T cells expressing NK-cell markers.

This TCR was sampled from a woman aged 18-29 years in good health. Sequenced: CD4+ T cells sorted from blood. The rearrangement uses TRBV20-1 and TRBJ1-5; D not resolved. The CDR3 DNA is TGCAGTGCTAGAGACTACAGTAGCAATCAGCCCCAGCATTTT. Amino acids: CSARDYSSNQPQHF.